This T cell receptor beta chain was sequenced for a study of control samples from healthy donors and cancer patients. Germline CDR1 LNHNV, CDR2 YYDKDF (reference sequence). Losses at the gene ends were 4 bases for V and 2 bases for J; bases not matched to a gene: 6. CDR3 size: 15 residues. The assay was immunoSEQ multiplex PCR, and TCRdb's table has in-frame clones only and misses some. The profile covers 160,000 or so clones, with 94% appearing a single time and 14% taken by the ten largest. The sequence was collected from a man in his sixties with colorectal cancer. The rearrangement links TRBV15 to TRBJ1-1, with 8 bases aligning to TRBD1. Material: PBMCs. The DNA of the CDR3 is TGTGCCACCAGCATCTGGGACAGGATTAACACTGAAGCTTTCTTT. This encodes CATSIWDRINTEAFF.